This T cell receptor beta chain was identified during a study of T cells after yellow fever vaccination. About the study: Some fractions had low cell numbers, and these were prepared with SMART-Seq v4 Ultra Low Input. Study observations and caveats: A secondary response was less intense yet reached its peak sooner, at day 5 versus 15.

The CDR3 length is 14 residues. Trimming took off 6 bases at V and 2 bases at J, with 11 bases between the two ends. In germline, CDR1 is SGDLS, CDR2 YYNGEE. One entry per CDR3 protein results from TCRdb running MiXCR on the 5' RACE reads. The sample has 500,000 to 650,000 distinct CDR3 sequences, about 12% seen once. A few counts support this clonotype. Its matching antigen is unknown. The source is a man between 25 and 39 years old who received the YFV17D yellow fever vaccine. The chain couples TRBV9 to TRBJ2-2, with D perhaps TRBD2 (6 bases). Sequencing was performed on PBMCs, taken on the day of the yellow fever booster vaccination. CDR3 DNA sequence: TGTGCCAGCACGCGGGACGCCAACACCGGGGAGCTGTTTTTT. This translates into CASTRDANTGELFF.